This T cell receptor (beta chain) was identified in a study of cytomegalovirus exposure and HLA in healthy donors listed by TCRdb under 2017. For context, the study as a whole: According to a later analysis, the 120 or so validation repertoires were produced on the same platform as the 700 or so repertoires of the first cohort. Along with the roughly 700-subject first cohort, a separate validation cohort of around 110 different subjects was used. The study was designed to test whether signatures of past pathogen exposure could be identified by cataloging public T cell receptors. To predict cytomegalovirus infection status, the study brought together high-throughput TCR immunosequencing, statistical association of individual TCRs with disease status, and machine learning. Overall study outcomes, separate from this receptor: Across donors, most TCR sequences were observed very rarely, whereas some public TCRs were present in many individuals. Cytomegalovirus status was reported to be diagnosed by the classifier with high specificity and sensitivity in both the original and validation cohorts. A total of about 150 TCR beta chains were listed by the study as associated with cytomegalovirus. A later analysis lacked HLA typing for the validation cohort, so it scored co-occurrence in that cohort across all 120 repertoires. According to the authors, the approach could potentially be generalized to other disease states and immunological phenotypes. In a later analysis, TCRs clustered in the first cohort were found to also tend to co-occur in the roughly 110 validation repertoires, with 85% to 95% of cluster scores above 0. In vitro tests confirmed that a few of the cytomegalovirus-associated TCR beta chains recognize cytomegalovirus antigens.

Trimming accounts for 4 bases at V and 9 bases at J, while the number of junction bases matched to no gene is 6. Inclusive of the bounding cysteine and phenylalanine, the CDR3 is 13 residues long. Only CDR3 DNA remains: 39 bases, in frame from the first base. The germline V gene (reference sequence) yields SEHNR for CDR1 and FQNEAQ for CDR2. Donors formed part of the validation cohort, which comprised 120 subjects and was distinct from the first cohort of 666 subjects. Receptor libraries were prepared by the immunoSEQ multiplex PCR assay. Concerning the study's data processing: A statistical classification framework was built for diagnosing cytomegalovirus status from the catalog of TCR beta chain sequences. Not all clones reach the TCRdb copy of this immuneACCESS table, which keeps in-frame sequences only. Checked studies attribute under half of the gap to unresolved V genes and leave the rest unexplained. V and J calls and clone size come straight from that table; D and trimming were deduced from the DNA. For this sample there are more than 95,000 clones; about 94% appear just once. Together, the top ten hold less than 1.5% of the sample.

With regard to this clone: This receptor's antigen is unknown. There are no base qualities to consult, and no much larger clone falls within one base.

Sequencing was carried out using PBMCs. The sequence was collected from a woman aged 18-29 years in good health and CMV-seronegative. The rearrangement joined TRBV7-9 to TRBJ1-5, with 7 middle bases fitting TRBD1. The CDR3 has the sequence CASSYDRVGPQHF. The DNA sequence is TGTGCCAGCAGCTACGACAGGGTAGGGCCCCAGCATTTT.